The sequence of this TCR beta chain was determined in a study of high-grade serous ovarian cancer treatment subgroups. Germline CDR1 MNHNS, CDR2 SASEGT. CDR3 length equals 13 residues. Deletions cut 1 base from V and 7 bases from J, with 8 bases between. The tumor samples were collected prior to definitive surgery or chemotherapy. Sequenced by immunoSEQ multiplex PCR; TCRdb stores in-frame clones only, minus some. The sample holds 19,000 or so clones; approximately 72% are singletons and the top ten take about 6.5%. This TCR was sampled from a human donor with high-grade serous ovarian cancer. The chain couples TRBV6-1 to TRBJ1-5, with D unresolved. Sequenced: tumor tissue. CDR3 residues: CASSEEGYQPQHF. As DNA, the CDR3 is TGTGCCAGCAGTGAAGAAGGGTACCAGCCCCAGCATTTT.